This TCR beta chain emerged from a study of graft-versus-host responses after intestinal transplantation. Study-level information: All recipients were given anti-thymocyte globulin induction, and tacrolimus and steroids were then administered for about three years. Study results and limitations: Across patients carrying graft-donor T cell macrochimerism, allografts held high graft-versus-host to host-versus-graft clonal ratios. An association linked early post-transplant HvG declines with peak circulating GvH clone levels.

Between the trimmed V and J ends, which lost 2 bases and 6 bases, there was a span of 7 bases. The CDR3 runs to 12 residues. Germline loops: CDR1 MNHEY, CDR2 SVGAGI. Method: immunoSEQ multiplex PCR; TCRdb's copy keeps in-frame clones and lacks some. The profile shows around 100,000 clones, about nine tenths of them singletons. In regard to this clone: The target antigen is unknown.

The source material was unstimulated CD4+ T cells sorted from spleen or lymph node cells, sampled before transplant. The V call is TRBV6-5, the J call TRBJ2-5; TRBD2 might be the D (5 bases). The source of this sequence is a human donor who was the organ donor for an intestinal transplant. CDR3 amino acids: CASSYSGQTQYF. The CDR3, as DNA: TGTGCCAGCAGTTACAGCGGCCAGACCCAGTACTTC.